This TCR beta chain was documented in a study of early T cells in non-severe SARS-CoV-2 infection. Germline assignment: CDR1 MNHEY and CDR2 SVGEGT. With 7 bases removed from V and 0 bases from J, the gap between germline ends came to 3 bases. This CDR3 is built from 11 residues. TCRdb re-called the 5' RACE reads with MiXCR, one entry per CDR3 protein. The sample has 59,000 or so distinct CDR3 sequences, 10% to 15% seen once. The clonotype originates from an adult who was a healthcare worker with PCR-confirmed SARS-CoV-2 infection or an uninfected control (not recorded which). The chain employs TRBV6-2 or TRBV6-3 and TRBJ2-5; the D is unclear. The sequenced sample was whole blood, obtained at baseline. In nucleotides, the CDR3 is TGTGCCAGCACCTACCAAGAGACCCAGTACTTC. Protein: CASTYQETQYF.